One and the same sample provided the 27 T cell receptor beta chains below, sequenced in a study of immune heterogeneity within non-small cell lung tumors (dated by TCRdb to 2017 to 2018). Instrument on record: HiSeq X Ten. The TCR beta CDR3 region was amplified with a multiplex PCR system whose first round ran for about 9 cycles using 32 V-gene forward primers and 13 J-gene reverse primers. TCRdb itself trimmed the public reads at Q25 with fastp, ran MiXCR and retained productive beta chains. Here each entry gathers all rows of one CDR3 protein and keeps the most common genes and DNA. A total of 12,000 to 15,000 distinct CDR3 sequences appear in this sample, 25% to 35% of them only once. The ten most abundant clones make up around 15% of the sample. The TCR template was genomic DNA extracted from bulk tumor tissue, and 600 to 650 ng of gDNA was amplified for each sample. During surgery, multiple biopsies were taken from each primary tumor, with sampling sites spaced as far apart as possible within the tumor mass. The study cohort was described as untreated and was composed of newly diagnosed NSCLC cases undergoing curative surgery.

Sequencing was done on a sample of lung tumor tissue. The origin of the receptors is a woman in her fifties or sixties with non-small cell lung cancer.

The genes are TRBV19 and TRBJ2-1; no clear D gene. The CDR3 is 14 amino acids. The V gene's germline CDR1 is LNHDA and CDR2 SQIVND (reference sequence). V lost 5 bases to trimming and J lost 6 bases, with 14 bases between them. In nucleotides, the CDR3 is TGTGCCAGTAGTTCAGTCCCCTGGAGCAATGAGCAGTTCTTC. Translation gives CASSSVPWSNEQFF. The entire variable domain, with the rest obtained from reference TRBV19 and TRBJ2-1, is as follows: DGGITQSPKYLFRKEGQNVTLSCEQNLNHDAMYWYRQDPGQGLRLIYYSQIVNDFQKGDIAEGYSVSREKKESFPLTVTSAQKNPTAFYLCASSSVPWSNEQFFGPGTRLTVL.

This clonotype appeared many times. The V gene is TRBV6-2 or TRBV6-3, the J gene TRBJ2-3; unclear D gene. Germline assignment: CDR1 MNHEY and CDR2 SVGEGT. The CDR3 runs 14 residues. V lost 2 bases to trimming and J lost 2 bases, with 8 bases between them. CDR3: CASSYVRYTDTQYF. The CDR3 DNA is TGTGCCAGCAGTTACGTTAGGTACACAGATACGCAGTATTTT.

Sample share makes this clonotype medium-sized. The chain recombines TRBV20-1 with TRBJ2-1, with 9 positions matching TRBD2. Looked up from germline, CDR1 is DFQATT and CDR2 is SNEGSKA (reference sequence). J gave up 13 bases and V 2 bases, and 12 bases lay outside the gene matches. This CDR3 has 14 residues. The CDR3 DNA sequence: TGCAGTGCTAGACTCATGAATGGCGGGGGGGAACAGTTCTTC. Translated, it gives CSARLMNGGGEQFF.

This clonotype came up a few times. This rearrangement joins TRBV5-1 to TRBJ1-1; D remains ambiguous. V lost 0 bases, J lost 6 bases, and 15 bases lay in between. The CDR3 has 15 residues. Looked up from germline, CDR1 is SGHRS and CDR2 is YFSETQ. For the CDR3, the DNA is TGCGCCAGCAGCTTGGGGGCGGCACGGACCGCTGAAGCTTTCTTT. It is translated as CASSLGAARTAEAFF.

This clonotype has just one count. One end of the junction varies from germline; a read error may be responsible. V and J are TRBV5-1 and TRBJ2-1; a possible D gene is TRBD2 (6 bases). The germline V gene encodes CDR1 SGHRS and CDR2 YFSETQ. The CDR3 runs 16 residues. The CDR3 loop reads CASSLEQTTRSNEHFF. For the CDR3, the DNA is TGCGCCAGCAGCTTGGAACAAACGACTAGGTCCAATGAGCACTTCTTC. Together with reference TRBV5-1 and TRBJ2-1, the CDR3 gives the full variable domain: KAGVTQTPRYLIKTRGQQVTLSCSPISGHRSVSWYQQTPGQGLQFLFEYFSETQRNKGNFPGRFSGRQFSNSRSEMNVSTLELGDSALYLCASSLEQTTRSNEHFFGPGTRLTVL.

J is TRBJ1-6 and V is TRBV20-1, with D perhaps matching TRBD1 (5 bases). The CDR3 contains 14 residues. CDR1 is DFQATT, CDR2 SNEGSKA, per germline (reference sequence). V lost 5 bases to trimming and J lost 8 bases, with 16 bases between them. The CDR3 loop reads CSAFSRVGDSPLHF. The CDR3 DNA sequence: TGCAGTGCTTTTAGCAGGGTTGGGGATTCACCCCTCCACTTT.

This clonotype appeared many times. The chain's CDR3 is CASSLARHDYLNTGELFF. CDR3 nucleotides: TGTGCCAGCAGCTTAGCGAGGCATGATTACCTGAACACCGGGGAGCTGTTTTTT. J is TRBJ2-2 and V is TRBV7-6; no clear D gene. Trimming took 0 bases from V and 1 from J, leaving 15 bases between them. CDR3 length: 18 amino acids. The germline gives CDR1 SGHVS, CDR2 FNYEAQ.

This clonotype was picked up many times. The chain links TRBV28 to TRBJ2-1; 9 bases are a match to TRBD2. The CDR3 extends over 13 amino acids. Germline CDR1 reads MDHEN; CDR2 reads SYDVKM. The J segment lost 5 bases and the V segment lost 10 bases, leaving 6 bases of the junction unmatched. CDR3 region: CATVPSGDNEQFF. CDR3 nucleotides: TGTGCCACCGTACCTAGCGGGGACAATGAGCAGTTCTTC.

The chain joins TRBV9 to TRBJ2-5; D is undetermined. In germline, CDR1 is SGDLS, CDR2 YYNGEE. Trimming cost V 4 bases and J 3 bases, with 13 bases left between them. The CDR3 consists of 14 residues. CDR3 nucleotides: TGTGCCAGCAGCCCTCACGCCTCAGAAGAGACCCAGTACTTC. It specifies CASSPHASEETQYF. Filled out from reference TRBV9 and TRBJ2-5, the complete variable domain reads DSGVTQTPKHLITATGQRVTLRCSPRSGDLSVYWYQQSLDQGLQFLIQYYNGEERAKGNILERFSAQQFPDLHSELNLSSLELGDSALYFCASSPHASEETQYFGPGTRLLVL.

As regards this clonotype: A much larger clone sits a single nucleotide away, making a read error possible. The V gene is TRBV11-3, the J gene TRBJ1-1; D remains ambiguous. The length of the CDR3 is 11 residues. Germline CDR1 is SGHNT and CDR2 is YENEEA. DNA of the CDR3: TGTGCCAGGAGCTTTGGGGCTGAAGCTTTCTTT. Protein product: CARSFGAEAFF.

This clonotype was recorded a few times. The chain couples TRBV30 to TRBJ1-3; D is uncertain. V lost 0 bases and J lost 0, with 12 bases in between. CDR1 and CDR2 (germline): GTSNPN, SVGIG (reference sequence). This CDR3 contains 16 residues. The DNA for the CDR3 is TGTGCCTGGAGTGTACCCCCCGACACCTCTGGAAACACCATATATTTT. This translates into CAWSVPPDTSGNTIYF.

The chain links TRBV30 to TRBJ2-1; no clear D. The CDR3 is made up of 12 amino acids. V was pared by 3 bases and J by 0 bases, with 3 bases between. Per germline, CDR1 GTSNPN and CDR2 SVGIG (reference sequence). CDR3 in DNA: TGTGCCTGGAGGAGCTCCTACAATGAGCAGTTCTTC. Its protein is CAWRSSYNEQFF.

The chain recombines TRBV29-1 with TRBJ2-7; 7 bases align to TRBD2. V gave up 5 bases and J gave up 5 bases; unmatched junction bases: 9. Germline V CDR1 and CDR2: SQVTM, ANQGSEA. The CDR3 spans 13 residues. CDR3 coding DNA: TGCAGCGTTTTGGGAGGGGTGGGGAACGAGCAGTACTTC. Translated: CSVLGGVGNEQYF.

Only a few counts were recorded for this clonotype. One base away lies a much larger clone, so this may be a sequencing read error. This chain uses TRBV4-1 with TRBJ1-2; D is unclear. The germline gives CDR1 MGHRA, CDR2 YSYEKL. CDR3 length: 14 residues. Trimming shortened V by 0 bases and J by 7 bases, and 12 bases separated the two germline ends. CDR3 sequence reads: CASSQDGLSVGYTF. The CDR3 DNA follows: TGCGCCAGCAGCCAAGATGGCCTCTCTGTTGGCTACACCTTC.

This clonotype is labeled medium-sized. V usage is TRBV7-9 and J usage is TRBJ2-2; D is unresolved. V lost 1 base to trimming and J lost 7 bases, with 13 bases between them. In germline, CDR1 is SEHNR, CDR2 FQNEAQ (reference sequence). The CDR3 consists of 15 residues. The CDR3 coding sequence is TGTGCCAGCAGCTTAGTAAAAGGCGGATTCGGGGAGCTGTTTTTT. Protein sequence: CASSLVKGGFGELFF.

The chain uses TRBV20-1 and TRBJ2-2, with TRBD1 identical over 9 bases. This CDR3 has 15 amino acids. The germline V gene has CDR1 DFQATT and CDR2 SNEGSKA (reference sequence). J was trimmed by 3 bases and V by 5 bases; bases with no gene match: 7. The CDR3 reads CSAETGGADTGELFF. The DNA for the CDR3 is TGCAGTGCTGAAACAGGGGGCGCGGACACCGGGGAGCTGTTTTTT.

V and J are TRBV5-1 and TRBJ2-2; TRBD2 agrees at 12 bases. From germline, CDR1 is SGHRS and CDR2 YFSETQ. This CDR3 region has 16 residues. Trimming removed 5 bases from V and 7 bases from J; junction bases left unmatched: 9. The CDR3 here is CASSSSTSGSYGELFF. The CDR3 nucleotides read TGCGCCAGCAGTAGTTCGACTAGCGGGAGTTACGGGGAGCTGTTTTTT.

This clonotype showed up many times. The CDR3 region has the DNA TGTGCCAGCAGCTTGGTAAGAGGAGACTATGGCTACACCTTC. It yields the protein CASSLVRGDYGYTF. J is TRBJ1-2 and V is TRBV5-5; D is uncertain. The length of the CDR3 is 14 residues. Germline CDR1 reads SGHKS; CDR2 reads YYEKEE (reference sequence). Trimming took off 0 bases at V and 3 bases at J, with 9 bases between the two ends.

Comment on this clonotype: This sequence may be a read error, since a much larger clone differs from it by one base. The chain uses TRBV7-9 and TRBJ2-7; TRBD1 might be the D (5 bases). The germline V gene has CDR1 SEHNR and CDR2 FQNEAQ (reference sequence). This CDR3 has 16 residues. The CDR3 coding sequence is TGTGTCAGCAGCTTCCGGACATCAACCCACACCTACGAGCAGTACTTC. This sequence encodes CVSSFRTSTHTYEQYF.

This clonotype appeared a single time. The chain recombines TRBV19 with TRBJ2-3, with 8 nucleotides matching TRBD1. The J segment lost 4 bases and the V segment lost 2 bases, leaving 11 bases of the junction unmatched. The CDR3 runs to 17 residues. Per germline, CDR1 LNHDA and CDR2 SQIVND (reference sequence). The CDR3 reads CASSILRTGSLSDTQYF. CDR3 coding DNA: TGTGCCAGTAGTATATTGAGGACAGGGTCATTGTCAGATACGCAGTATTTT.

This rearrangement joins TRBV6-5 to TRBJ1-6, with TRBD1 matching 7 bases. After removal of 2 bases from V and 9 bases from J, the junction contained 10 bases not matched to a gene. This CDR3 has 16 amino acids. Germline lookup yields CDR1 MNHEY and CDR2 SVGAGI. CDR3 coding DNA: TGTGCCAGCAGTTACCCCCGACAGGGTGGGGGTTCACCCCTCCACTTT. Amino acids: CASSYPRQGGGSPLHF.

In nucleotides, the CDR3 is TGTGCCAGCACGAGAGAGGGGGTGGGTGAAAAACTGTTTTTT. It is translated as CASTREGVGEKLFF. This chain joins TRBV6-1 and TRBJ1-4; possible D gene TRBD1, 6 bases. This CDR3 comprises 14 residues. V shed 7 bases and J shed 7 bases, with 16 bases lying between them. Germline V gene data show CDR1 as MNHNS and CDR2 as SASEGT.

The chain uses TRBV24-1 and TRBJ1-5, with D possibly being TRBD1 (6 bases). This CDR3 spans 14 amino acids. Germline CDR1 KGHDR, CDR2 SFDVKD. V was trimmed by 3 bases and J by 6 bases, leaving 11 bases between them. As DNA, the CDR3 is TGTGCCACCAGTGATGTGGGGGCTAGTCAGCCCCAGCATTTT. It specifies CATSDVGASQPQHF.

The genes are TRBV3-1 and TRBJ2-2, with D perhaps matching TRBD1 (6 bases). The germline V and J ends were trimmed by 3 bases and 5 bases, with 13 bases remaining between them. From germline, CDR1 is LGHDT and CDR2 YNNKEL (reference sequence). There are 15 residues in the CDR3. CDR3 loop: CASSHIQGKTGELFF. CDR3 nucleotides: TGTGCCAGCAGCCATATACAGGGAAAAACCGGGGAGCTGTTTTTT. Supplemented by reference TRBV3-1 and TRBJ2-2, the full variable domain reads DTAVSQTPKYLVTQMGNDKSIKCEQNLGHDTMYWYKQDSKKFLKIMFSYNNKELIINETVPNRFSPKSPDKAHLNLHINSLELGDSAVYFCASSHIQGKTGELFFGEGSRLTVL.

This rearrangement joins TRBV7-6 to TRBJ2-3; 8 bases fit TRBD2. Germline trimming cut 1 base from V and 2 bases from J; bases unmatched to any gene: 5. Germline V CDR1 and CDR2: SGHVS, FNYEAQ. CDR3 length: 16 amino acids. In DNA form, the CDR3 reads TGTGCCAGCAGCTTAGGCGCGGGAGGTCCCACAGATACGCAGTATTTT. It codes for CASSLGAGGPTDTQYF.

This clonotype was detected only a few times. CDR3 sequence (DNA): TGCAGTGCTAGAAGGTATGGCGGGGCCCGTCGAGATACGCAGTATTTT. It specifies CSARRYGGARRDTQYF. This chain uses TRBV20-1 with TRBJ2-3, with D possibly matching TRBD2 (6 bases). Germline V gene data show CDR1 as DFQATT and CDR2 as SNEGSKA (reference sequence). The CDR3 contains 16 residues. Trimming stripped 2 bases from V and 5 bases from J, with 20 bases between.

CDR3 region: CASSYLAYEQYF. The CDR3 DNA reads as TGTGCCAGCAGTTACTTAGCTTACGAGCAGTACTTC. The chain joins TRBV6-5 to TRBJ2-7; D is ambiguous. Trimming left V 1 base short and J 4 bases short, with 5 bases between. The CDR3 consists of 12 residues. Germline CDR1 is MNHEY and CDR2 is SVGAGI.